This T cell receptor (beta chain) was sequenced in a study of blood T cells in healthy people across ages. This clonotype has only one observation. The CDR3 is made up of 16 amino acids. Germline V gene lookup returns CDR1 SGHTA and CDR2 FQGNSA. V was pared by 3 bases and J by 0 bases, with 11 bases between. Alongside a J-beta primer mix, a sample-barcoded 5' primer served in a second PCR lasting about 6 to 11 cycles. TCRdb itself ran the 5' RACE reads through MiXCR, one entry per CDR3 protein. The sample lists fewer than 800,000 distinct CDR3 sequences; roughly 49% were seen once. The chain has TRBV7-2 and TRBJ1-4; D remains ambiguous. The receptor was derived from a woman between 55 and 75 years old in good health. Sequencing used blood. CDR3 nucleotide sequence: TGTGCCAGCAGCTTCGGGCAAACATCAACTAATGAAAAACTGTTTTTT. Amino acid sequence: CASSFGQTSTNEKLFF. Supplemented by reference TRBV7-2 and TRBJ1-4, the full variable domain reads GAGVSQSPSNKVTEKGKDVELRCDPISGHTALYWYRQSLGQGLEFLIYFQGNSAPDKSGLPSDRFSAERTGGSVSTLTIQRTQQEDSAVYLCASSFGQTSTNEKLFFGSGTQLSVL.